These 32 T cell receptor beta chains were all obtained from the same sample, sequenced in a study of blood T cell repertoires in COVID-19. Libraries were prepared by immunoSEQ multiplex PCR; TCRdb keeps only in-frame clonotypes and omits some of them. The table records about 180,000 clones, approximately 88% of them present only once. Sequencing was done on a sample of peripheral blood. These receptors came from a woman aged 40 to 55 with COVID-19, enrolled during active disease.

The V and J genes are TRBV29-1 and TRBJ1-2; D is undetermined. Per the germline V gene, CDR1 is SQVTM and CDR2 is ANQGSEA. Trimming took 0 bases from V and 8 from J, leaving 7 bases between them. The CDR3 is 11 residues long. The CDR3 is CSVEDRSGYTF. CDR3 DNA: TGCAGCGTTGAAGATCGGTCCGGCTACACCTTC.

The chain has TRBV11-3 and TRBJ2-1; 10 bases fit TRBD2. The junction had 8 bases not matched to a gene; V was cut back by 1 base and J by 8 bases. The CDR3 covers 16 residues. Germline V gives CDR1 SGHNT, CDR2 YENEEA. CDR3 coding DNA: TGTGCCAGCAGCTTAGTTTCCAGCGGGAGGGGGGATGAGCAGTTCTTC. It encodes CASSLVSSGRGDEQFF.

This CDR3 reads CASSLRSPGQGSNTEAFF. DNA for the CDR3: TGTGCCAGCAGTTTACGCAGCCCGGGACAGGGCTCAAACACTGAAGCTTTCTTT. The V gene is TRBV27, the J gene TRBJ1-1, with 9 positions matching TRBD1. Germline V lookup: CDR1 MNHEY, CDR2 SMNVEV (reference sequence). This CDR3 contains 18 residues. Trimming cost V 2 bases and J 2 bases; bases outside gene matches: 12.

The genes are TRBV11-2 and TRBJ1-1; D is uncertain. Germline CDR1 is SGHAT and CDR2 is FQNNGV. The V end lost 4 bases, the J end lost 1 base, and 7 bases lay between the germline ends. This CDR3 has 13 residues. The DNA of the CDR3 is TGTGCCAGCAGCTCACCTAGGAACACTGAAGCTTTCTTT. It translates to CASSSPRNTEAFF.

This clone was seen just once. This chain joins TRBV2 and TRBJ2-3; 11 bases fit TRBD2. The germline V gene encodes CDR1 SNHLY and CDR2 FYNNEI. The CDR3 is 17 amino acids. The ends lost 9 bases at V and 3 bases at J; junction bases unmatched: 14. CDR3: CASYRETSGALTDTQYF. The CDR3 region has the DNA TGTGCCAGTTATAGAGAGACTAGCGGGGCTCTTACAGATACGCAGTATTTT.

The chain carries TRBV29-1 and TRBJ1-2, with 7 positions matching TRBD1. The V gene end was trimmed by 6 bases and the J gene end by 2 bases; junction bases not matched to a gene: 18. This CDR3 has 17 amino acids. The germline V gene encodes CDR1 SQVTM and CDR2 ANQGSEA. CDR3 nucleotides: TGCAGCGTCGCTGTAATCCGACTGACAGGGTCAAACTATGGCTACACCTTC. It is translated as CSVAVIRLTGSNYGYTF.

The chain combines TRBV2 with TRBJ1-2; 7 positions match TRBD1. Germline V gene data show CDR1 as SNHLY and CDR2 as FYNNEI. CDR3 length equals 13 residues. The V and J ends lost 4 bases and 4 bases, in that order; junction bases with no gene match: 3. The CDR3 loop reads CASSGQGSYGYTF. In DNA form, the CDR3 reads TGTGCCAGCAGTGGACAGGGTAGCTATGGCTACACCTTC.

The CDR3 sequence is CTSTPNRRGQVTGELFF. The CDR3, as DNA: TGCACCAGCACCCCGAATAGGCGGGGCCAGGTCACCGGGGAGCTGTTTTTT. The chain uses TRBV1 and TRBJ2-2; no check of the table's D call, TRBD2, against the DNA was made. TRBV1 represents a pseudogene. There are 17 residues in the CDR3.

V usage is TRBV6-5 and J usage is TRBJ1-1, with no clear D. This CDR3 is 14 amino acids long. Germline lookup yields CDR1 MNHEY and CDR2 SVGAGI. V was clipped by 4 bases and J by 0 bases, with 9 bases between them. CDR3 sequence: CASSLPLVNTEAFF. The CDR3 nucleotides read TGTGCCAGCAGTTTACCACTTGTGAACACTGAAGCTTTCTTT.

The genes are TRBV5-1 and TRBJ2-7; 7 nucleotides align to TRBD1. V lost 4 bases and J lost 3; bases outside the gene matches: 7. There are 14 residues in the CDR3. Germline V gives CDR1 SGHRS, CDR2 YFSETQ. Written as DNA, the CDR3 is TGCGCCAGCAGCCGACAGGGTGAGGGCTACGAGCAGTACTTC. Translated: CASSRQGEGYEQYF.

This clone has a handful of counts. The gene calls are TRBV7-9 and TRBJ1-5, with a weak D call TRBD1 (6 bases). The CDR3 loop spans 16 amino acids. The germline V gene has CDR1 SEHNR and CDR2 FQNEAQ (reference sequence). The V end was cut by 4 bases, the J end by 0 bases, with 13 bases between. The CDR3 sequence: CASSSYRDYSNQPQHF. In nucleotides, the CDR3 is TGTGCCAGCAGCTCATACAGGGACTATAGCAATCAGCCCCAGCATTTT.

This clone was counted a single time. The chain carries TRBV7-9 and TRBJ1-1, with D possibly matching TRBD1 (6 bases). The CDR3 length is 14 residues. Between the trimmed V and J ends, which lost 1 base and 8 bases, there was a span of 14 bases. Germline CDR1 SEHNR, CDR2 FQNEAQ (reference sequence). In nucleotides, the CDR3 is TGTGCCAGCAGCTTAGGTTCGGGACATCTGGAAGCTTTCTTT. Encoded protein: CASSLGSGHLEAFF.

The V gene is TRBV24-1, the J gene TRBJ2-2; D is perhaps TRBD1 (6 bases). Germline V gene sequence: CDR1 KGHDR, CDR2 SFDVKD. Trimming stripped 5 bases from V and 4 bases from J, with 13 bases between. CDR3 length: 15 residues. CDR3 sequence: CATSVGQGFTGELFF. DNA for the CDR3: TGTGCCACCAGTGTAGGGCAGGGGTTCACCGGGGAGCTGTTTTTT.

The chain has TRBV19 and TRBJ1-2, with unresolved D. CDR3 length: 15 residues. Trimming shortened V by 0 bases and J by 8 bases, and 16 bases separated the two germline ends. CDR1 and CDR2 (germline): LNHDA, SQIVND (reference sequence). CDR3 protein: CASSIDFWREEGYTF. The DNA of the CDR3 is TGTGCCAGTAGTATAGATTTTTGGAGGGAGGAAGGCTACACCTTC.

This clone was recorded only once. V and J are TRBV6-5 and TRBJ1-2; possibly TRBD1 for D (5 bases). From germline, CDR1 is MNHEY and CDR2 SVGAGI. The CDR3 runs to 15 residues. Between the trimmed V and J ends, which lost 6 bases and 2 bases, there was a span of 16 bases. The chain's CDR3 is CASRDNRQRNYGYTF. CDR3 nucleotide sequence: TGTGCCAGCAGAGATAACAGGCAAAGAAACTATGGCTACACCTTC.

Remarks on this clone: This CDR3 is also generated by other DNA sequences in the sample. V and J are TRBV6-1 and TRBJ1-2, with TRBD1 identical over 8 bases. The germline V gene has CDR1 MNHNS and CDR2 SASEGT. CDR3 length: 15 amino acids. Losses at the gene ends were 0 bases for V and 4 bases for J; bases not matched to a gene: 4. The CDR3 DNA reads as TGTGCCAGCAGTGAAGCGGCAGGGGGCCTCTATGGCTACACCTTC. Its translation is CASSEAAGGLYGYTF.

This clone was seen a single time. The genes are TRBV2 and TRBJ2-2; TRBD2 matches 7 bases. Germline V gene data show CDR1 as SNHLY and CDR2 as FYNNEI. V was clipped by 5 bases and J by 4 bases; unmatched bases: 4. The CDR3 covers 14 residues. The CDR3 reads CASSPREGTGELFF. CDR3 bases: TGTGCCAGCAGTCCGAGGGAGGGCACCGGGGAGCTGTTTTTT.

The V and J genes are TRBV27 and TRBJ2-1; 8 bases match TRBD1. CDR1 is MNHEY, CDR2 SMNVEV, per germline (reference sequence). This CDR3 region has 19 residues. Unmatched junction bases numbered 16, after V lost 2 bases and J lost 4 bases. In DNA, the CDR3 is TGTGCCAGCAGTTTAGGGGGACAGGCAAATCCAGGCCCATACAATGAGCAGTTCTTC. As protein: CASSLGGQANPGPYNEQFF.

The V and J genes are TRBV13 and TRBJ2-1; 7 positions match TRBD2. This CDR3 is 14 amino acids long. J was trimmed by 15 bases and V by 0 bases; bases with no gene match: 11. The V gene's germline CDR1 is PRHDT and CDR2 FYEKMQ (reference sequence). Here the CDR3 DNA reads TGTGCCAGCAGCTTAGGCCTAGCGGCCACTGCGGTGTTCTTC. It encodes CASSLGLAATAVFF. The full variable domain, completed using reference TRBV13 and TRBJ2-1, is AAGVIQSPRHLIKEKRETATLKCYPIPRHDTVYWYQQGPGQDPQFLISFYEKMQSDKGSIPDRFSAQQFSDYHSELNMSSLELGDSALYFCASSLGLAATAVFFGPGTRLTVL.

The chain employs TRBV6-1 and TRBJ1-2; maybe TRBD1 (6 bases). Germline CDR1 reads MNHNS; CDR2 reads SASEGT. There are 15 residues in the CDR3. The ends were cut back, 1 base at V and 7 bases at J, with 16 bases in the middle. CDR3 sequence (DNA): TGTGCCAGCAGTGAAGTTGGGGGCGGGTTACTTGGCTACACCTTC. As protein: CASSEVGGGLLGYTF.

The V and J genes are TRBV6-1 and TRBJ1-3, with TRBD1 matching 7 bases. Germline assignment: CDR1 MNHNS and CDR2 SASEGT. The V gene end was trimmed by 1 base and the J gene end by 4 bases; junction bases not matched to a gene: 1. The CDR3 has 14 amino acids. The CDR3 DNA sequence: TGTGCCAGCAGTGAAGTGGGACAGGGAAACACCATATATTTT. Translating it yields CASSEVGQGNTIYF.

This clone was seen just once. This chain connects TRBV6-5 to TRBJ1-5; TRBD1 is a possible D gene (5 bases). Germline loops: CDR1 MNHEY, CDR2 SVGAGI. The CDR3 consists of 15 residues. V lost 0 bases to trimming and J lost 6 bases, with 12 bases between them. The CDR3 reads CASSYSGGATQPQHF. The CDR3 bases are TGTGCCAGCAGTTACTCCGGAGGGGCCACTCAGCCCCAGCATTTT.

The chain employs TRBV3-1 (or the pseudogene TRBV3-2) and TRBJ1-3; no clear D gene. Trimming stripped 6 bases from V and 2 bases from J, with 14 bases between. Germline CDR1 reads LGHDT; CDR2 reads YNNKEL (reference sequence). The CDR3 spans 15 residues. The CDR3 region is CASSLVGRTGNTIYF. CDR3 DNA: TGTGCCAGCAGTCTTGTGGGGAGAACTGGAAACACCATATATTTT.

This clone was seen many times. The rearrangement uses TRBV6-4 and TRBJ2-2; D not certain. The CDR3 has 13 amino acids. Per germline, CDR1 MRHNA and CDR2 SNTAGT. The ends were cut back, 5 bases at V and 0 bases at J, with 4 bases in the middle. CDR3 region: CASSSANTGELFF. DNA of the CDR3: TGTGCCAGCAGTAGCGCGAACACCGGGGAGCTGTTTTTT.

This clone was detected only a few times. The rearrangement uses TRBV7-9 and TRBJ2-7, with 9 nucleotides matching TRBD1. Losses at the gene ends were 8 bases for V and 3 bases for J; bases not matched to a gene: 5. This CDR3 is built from 13 residues. CDR1 SEHNR and CDR2 FQNEAQ come from the germline V gene (reference sequence). The CDR3 DNA follows: TGTGCCAGCGAGGACAGGGGCCGCTACGAGCAGTACTTC. Its protein product is CASEDRGRYEQYF.

As to this clone: This sample includes further DNA sequences coding for the same CDR3. The chain is built from TRBV28 and TRBJ1-2; 8 bases are shared with TRBD1. The germline gives CDR1 MDHEN, CDR2 SYDVKM. With V trimmed by 3 bases and J by 5 bases, 2 bases remained unmatched. This CDR3 has 13 amino acids. The CDR3 reads CASSLDRVYGYTF. In nucleotides, the CDR3 is TGTGCCAGCAGTTTGGACAGGGTTTATGGCTACACCTTC.

The rearrangement uses TRBV11-2 and TRBJ1-1; possibly TRBD1 for D (5 bases). Germline V gene data show CDR1 as SGHAT and CDR2 as FQNNGV. The CDR3 length is 16 residues. Trimming cost V 4 bases and J 1 base, with 16 bases left between them. The CDR3 DNA sequence: TGTGCCAGCAGCTCCCCCTCGGGACTTCGGAACACTGAAGCTTTCTTT. Translating gives CASSSPSGLRNTEAFF.

This clone was recorded only once. The chain combines TRBV7-3 with TRBJ2-2, with unresolved D. Trimming left V 0 bases short and J 6 bases short, with 8 bases between. This CDR3 has 14 residues. Per the germline V gene, CDR1 is SGHTA and CDR2 is FQGTGA. The CDR3 sequence is CASSLTGDSGELFF. The DNA of the CDR3 is TGTGCCAGCAGCTTAACGGGCGATTCCGGGGAGCTGTTTTTT.

The chain carries TRBV5-1 and TRBJ2-7, with D possibly being TRBD2 (7 bases). This CDR3 comprises 16 residues. Germline V CDR1 and CDR2: SGHRS, YFSETQ. V was shortened by 4 bases and J by 3 bases, with 20 bases between the two germline ends. The CDR3 protein is CASSIGGAGGHYEQYF. DNA for the CDR3: TGCGCCAGCAGCATAGGGGGGGCCGGGGGACACTACGAGCAGTACTTC.

This chain uses TRBV14 with TRBJ2-2; weak D call: TRBD2 (6 bases). V dropped 1 base and J dropped 4 bases, with 19 bases sitting between them. CDR1 is SGHDN and CDR2 is FVKESK in the germline V gene. The CDR3 length is 18 residues. The CDR3 coding sequence is TGTGCCAGCAGCCAAGCGGGGAGCGGAGCGGGCCTCACCGGGGAGCTGTTTTTT. This encodes CASSQAGSGAGLTGELFF.

This chain uses TRBV5-1 with TRBJ1-6, with a possible D match to TRBD1 (6 bases). The V and J ends lost 4 bases and 7 bases respectively, with 12 bases between them. The CDR3 loop spans 14 amino acids. CDR1 SGHRS and CDR2 YFSETQ come from the germline V gene. CDR3 sequence reads: CASSPHTGNSPLHF. The CDR3 coding sequence is TGCGCCAGCAGCCCCCACACAGGGAATTCACCCCTCCACTTT.

The CDR3 nucleotides read TGTGCCAGCTCACCACCGGGCAGGGGGCTTAGGGACACTGAAGCTTTCTTT. Its protein product is CASSPPGRGLRDTEAFF. The gene calls are TRBV18 and TRBJ1-1; the match to TRBD1 covers 8 bases. The CDR3 is 17 amino acids. The germline gives CDR1 KGHSH, CDR2 LQKENI. Losses at the gene ends were 0 bases for V and 3 bases for J; bases not matched to a gene: 9.